The 10 T cell receptor beta chains in this list originate from one sample, sequenced in a study of T cells after yellow fever vaccination. TCRdb re-analysed the 5' RACE reads in MiXCR, keeping a single row per CDR3 protein. The table lists approximately 510,000 distinct CDR3 sequences, less than 25% of them singletons. The sample consisted of PBMCs, taken roughly 23 days after the first yellow fever vaccination. The receptors stem from a man aged 18 to 35 who received the YFV17D yellow fever vaccine.

As concerns this clonotype: Mismatch with germline at one junction end may stem from a read error. The gene calls are TRBV24-1 and TRBJ2-1, with D possibly being TRBD1 or TRBD2 (5 bases each). CDR3 length: 12 amino acids. Germline values: CDR1 KGHDR, CDR2 SFDVKD. The CDR3 here is CASRDDYNEQFF. The CDR3 nucleotides read TGTGCCTCCAGGGACGACTACAATGAGCAGTTCTTC.

In its sample, this clonotype was seen many times. The J gene is TRBJ2-4, the V gene TRBV5-1; D ambiguous. The CDR3 totals 16 residues. Trimming left V 0 bases short and J 0 bases short, with 10 bases between. Germline CDR1 reads SGHRS; CDR2 reads YFSETQ. Here the CDR3 reads CASSLDSGSAKNIQYF. The CDR3 DNA follows: TGCGCCAGCAGCTTGGACTCGGGTTCAGCCAAAAACATTCAGTACTTC.

The chain links TRBV29-1 to TRBJ2-1; D is unresolved. Trimming took off 4 bases at V and 0 bases at J, with 7 bases between the two ends. CDR1 is SQVTM, CDR2 ANQGSEA, per germline. The length of the CDR3 is 13 residues. CDR3 DNA: TGCAGCGTTGTTCCCAGCTCCTACAATGAGCAGTTCTTC. This translates into CSVVPSSYNEQFF.

The V call is TRBV5-6, the J call TRBJ2-3; tentatively, D is TRBD1 (5 bases). The CDR3 is 15 residues long. From germline, CDR1 is SGHDT and CDR2 YYEEEE. V was cut by 0 bases and J by 5 bases, with 13 bases left in between. The DNA for the CDR3 is TGTGCCAGCAGCTTGGGGGGCAGGATTAGAGATACGCAGTATTTT. This translates into CASSLGGRIRDTQYF.

The chain uses TRBV3-1 and TRBJ2-1; 14 nucleotides align to TRBD2. This CDR3 is 16 amino acids long. The V gene end was trimmed by 1 base and the J gene end by 9 bases; junction bases not matched to a gene: 5. Germline assignment: CDR1 LGHDT and CDR2 YNNKEL (reference sequence). The CDR3 loop reads CASSQGTSGGSVEQFF. The CDR3 DNA sequence: TGTGCCAGCAGCCAAGGGACTAGCGGGGGGTCGGTTGAGCAGTTCTTC.

This clonotype was seen a few times. CDR3 loop: CASSADPSGANVLTF. In nucleotides, the CDR3 is TGCGCCAGCAGCGCCGACCCCTCTGGGGCCAACGTCCTGACTTTC. The chain links TRBV5-1 to TRBJ2-6; no clear D gene. CDR3 length: 15 residues. Trimming cost V 4 bases and J 0 bases, with 8 bases left between them. From germline, CDR1 is SGHRS and CDR2 YFSETQ.

This chain uses TRBV9 with TRBJ1-2; D perhaps matches TRBD1 (5 bases). CDR1 is SGDLS and CDR2 is YYNGEE in the germline V gene. This CDR3 spans 13 amino acids. Deletions cut 0 bases from V and 6 bases from J, with 9 bases between. The DNA for the CDR3 is TGTGCCAGCAGCGTAGAGGGGCTGGATGGCTACACCTTC. It codes for CASSVEGLDGYTF.

A few counts support this clonotype. J is TRBJ1-4 and V is TRBV5-5, with a possible D match to TRBD1 (5 bases). The CDR3 has 14 residues. Germline values: CDR1 SGHKS, CDR2 YYEKEE (reference sequence). The V and J ends lost 7 bases and 10 bases respectively, with 20 bases between them. As DNA, the CDR3 is TGTGCCAGCTCTACCGGGACCTCATGGGGAAAACTGTTTTTT. Protein: CASSTGTSWGKLFF. Variable domain in full (rest from reference TRBV5-5 and TRBJ1-4): DAGVTQSPTHLIKTRGQQVTLRCSPISGHKSVSWYQQVLGQGPQFIFQYYEKEERGRGNFPDRFSARQFPNYSSELNVNALLLGDSALYLCASSTGTSWGKLFFGSGTQLSVL.

This clonotype was observed a few times. The chain recombines TRBV6-2 or TRBV6-3 with TRBJ1-5; D unclear. The germline V gene has CDR1 MNHEY and CDR2 SVGEGT. This CDR3 is 15 amino acids long. Deletions cut 5 bases from V and 2 bases from J, with 13 bases between. The CDR3 nucleotides are TGTGCCAGCAGTGGCCGACCGGACGGCAATCAGCCCCAGCATTTT. Encoded protein: CASSGRPDGNQPQHF.

The chain links TRBV7-2 to TRBJ2-5; D remains unclear. The length of the CDR3 is 15 residues. The ends were cut back, 0 bases at V and 2 bases at J, with 10 bases in the middle. Germline V gene sequence: CDR1 SGHTA, CDR2 FQGNSA. CDR3 amino acids: CASSLAVAGQETQYF. Written as DNA, the CDR3 is TGTGCCAGCAGCTTAGCGGTCGCCGGGCAAGAGACCCAGTACTTC.